The present T cell receptor (beta chain) was sequenced within a study of shared clonotypes between healthy human individuals. TCRdb's table, derived via immunoSEQ multiplex PCR, lists solely in-frame clones and lacks some. Found here are 2 million to 2.5 million clones, approximately 93% of them singletons; the top ten hold about 0.39%. V lost 1 base, J lost 2 bases, and 8 bases lay in between. The CDR3 consists of 14 residues. CDR1 and CDR2 from the germline V gene are SGHTA and FQGNSA. Sequences were obtained from naive CD4+ T cells from PBMCs. Stated subset: CD45RA+ positively selected. The chain joins TRBV7-2 to TRBJ2-5; D is possibly TRBD1 (5 bases). This TCR was recovered from a man younger than 35 in good health. Some clones in this sample may be carry-over from other donors' samples. CDR3 DNA sequence: TGTGCCAGCAGCTTAGGACAGCATCAAGAGACCCAGTACTTC. This gives the protein CASSLGQHQETQYF.